This entry describes one T cell receptor beta chain. The data were obtained in a study of blood T cell repertoires in COVID-19. Turning to the study itself: PBMCs, B-cell-depleted T cells, or T cells were the source of the cDNA or gDNA that made up the material.

Germline V gives CDR1 SGHTA, CDR2 FQGTGA. The ends were cut back, 4 bases at V and 1 base at J, with 7 bases in the middle. The CDR3 contains 13 residues. Profiled with immunoSEQ multiplex PCR; TCRdb holds only in-frame clones, not every one. The sample holds approximately 300,000 clones, roughly 90% seen once. This receptor was identified in a man between 18 and 29 years old who had recovered from COVID-19. The J gene is TRBJ1-1, the V gene TRBV7-3; weak D call: TRBD1 (6 bases). Sequencing was carried out using peripheral blood. CDR3 bases: TGTGCCAGCAGCTCGGGACAGAACACTGAAGCTTTCTTT. Encoded protein: CASSSGQNTEAFF.